The 8 T cell receptor beta chains reported below all come from one sample, sequenced in a study of T cells in Graves' hyperthyroidism and ophthalmopathy. There were TCR beta CDR3 regions amplified from RNA transcripts. TCR CDR3 underwent first-round RT-PCR with the HTBI primer set. Each CDR3 protein gets one entry after TCRdb re-called the multiplex PCR reads with MiXCR. The table has roughly 740,000 distinct CDR3 sequences, roughly 15% seen once. Source material: blood. The receptors originated from a man aged 18 to 29 with Graves' hyperthyroidism.

This clonotype was seen a handful of times. This chain joins TRBV4-1 and TRBJ2-1; D perhaps matches TRBD1 (5 bases). The germline V and J ends were trimmed by 6 bases and 0 bases, with 12 bases remaining between them. The CDR3 consists of 15 residues. Germline assignment: CDR1 MGHRA and CDR2 YSYEKL. The CDR3: CASRIQVSSYNEQFF. For the CDR3, the DNA is TGCGCCAGCAGGATACAGGTCAGCTCCTACAATGAGCAGTTCTTC.

This clonotype was counted at least ten times. The rearrangement links TRBV7-2 to TRBJ2-7; 7 bases fit TRBD2. The CDR3 covers 14 residues. CDR1 is SGHTA, CDR2 FQGNSA, per germline. Trimming took 6 bases from V and 2 from J; bases not matched to a gene: 7. CDR3 loop: CASSRAGAAYEQYF. The DNA for the CDR3 is TGTGCCAGCAGTAGGGCGGGAGCCGCCTACGAGCAGTACTTC. Complete variable domain (other parts from reference TRBV7-2 and TRBJ2-7): GAGVSQSPSNKVTEKGKDVELRCDPISGHTALYWYRQSLGQGLEFLIYFQGNSAPDKSGLPSDRFSAERTGGSVSTLTIQRTQQEDSAVYLCASSRAGAAYEQYFGPGTRLTVT.

This clonotype was seen repeatedly, ten times or more. The chain is built from TRBV7-9 and TRBJ2-1; 12 nucleotides line up with TRBD2. Germline assignment: CDR1 SEHNR and CDR2 FQNEAQ (reference sequence). The CDR3 is 16 residues long. After removal of 5 bases from V and 6 bases from J, the junction contained 8 bases not matched to a gene. In DNA form, the CDR3 reads TGTGCCAGCAGCGCTTGGACTAGCGGGAAGGGCAATGAGCAGTTCTTC. It encodes CASSAWTSGKGNEQFF.

The chain uses TRBV27 and TRBJ1-5; weak D call: TRBD1 (5 bases). This CDR3 has 14 amino acids. Trimming took 0 bases from V and 4 from J, leaving 7 bases between them. Germline V CDR1 and CDR2: MNHEY, SMNVEV (reference sequence). CDR3 in DNA: TGTGCCAGCAGTTTATCTCGACAGAATCAGCCCCAGCATTTT. This encodes CASSLSRQNQPQHF.

This clonotype was detected ten times or more. J is TRBJ2-5 and V is TRBV6-1; 11 nucleotides match TRBD2. Germline-derived CDR1 and CDR2 are MNHNS and SASEGT. Losses at the gene ends were 8 bases for V and 5 bases for J; bases not matched to a gene: 7. This CDR3 has 14 amino acids. The CDR3 sequence: CASRRLAGWETQYF. As DNA, the CDR3 is TGTGCCAGCCGGCGACTAGCGGGATGGGAGACCCAGTACTTC.

The V and J genes are TRBV19 and TRBJ1-5; D is uncertain. Per the germline V gene, CDR1 is LNHDA and CDR2 is SQIVND (reference sequence). Trimming left V 2 bases short and J 4 bases short, with 18 bases between. The CDR3 runs to 17 residues. As DNA, the CDR3 is TGTGCCAGTAGTATAAGTACAGCCAACGCGATAAATCAGCCCCAGCATTTT. Protein sequence: CASSISTANAINQPQHF.

This clonotype was picked up many times. This chain connects TRBV27 to TRBJ2-1; 15 bases agree with TRBD2. V gave up 5 bases and J gave up 8 bases; unmatched junction bases: 7. The germline gives CDR1 MNHEY, CDR2 SMNVEV (reference sequence). CDR3 length: 16 amino acids. The CDR3 sequence: CASSPGLAGGWDEQFF. The CDR3 coding sequence is TGTGCCAGCAGTCCCGGACTAGCGGGAGGGTGGGATGAGCAGTTCTTC.

This clonotype was picked up a small number of times. The CDR3 DNA sequence: TGTGCCAGCAGCCATGACAGGGGTTATAGCAATCAGCCCCAGCATTTT. This sequence encodes CASSHDRGYSNQPQHF. The chain joins TRBV28 to TRBJ1-5; 8 nucleotides align to TRBD1. The CDR3 is made up of 16 amino acids. The germline gives CDR1 MDHEN, CDR2 SYDVKM. Trimming removed 6 bases from V and 0 bases from J; junction bases left unmatched: 7.